The rows below give T cell receptor beta chains drawn from one sample of a study of identical twins. MiXCR, applied by TCRdb to the 5' RACE reads, yields one record per CDR3 protein. The sample carries 450,000 or so distinct CDR3 sequences, about 13% recorded once. The sample was also linked to a second study, of yellow fever vaccine responses in identical twins.

The sample consisted of CD4+ T cells sorted from blood. Receptors were obtained from a young woman in good health. Both conserved end residues are part of each CDR3. The D gene is left open where the match is weak. For some rows the clone size is stated as once, few or many, or as a class when expanded; others skip it.

V: TRBV4-2; D: -; size: few; J: TRBJ2-1; DNA: TGTGCCAGCAGCCAAGAGGGTCTTGGGGGGGGGGCTTATGAGCAGTTCTTC; CDR3: CASSQEGLGGGAYEQFF
V: TRBV7-2; D: -; size: -; J: TRBJ2-7; DNA: TGTGCCAGCAGCTTTCGCGGGCCCTACGAGCAGTACTTC; CDR3: CASSFRGPYEQYF
V: TRBV27; D: TRBD1; size: -; J: TRBJ1-2; DNA: TGTGCCAGCAGTTTGCCAGGGGGCTATGGCTACACCTTC; CDR3: CASSLPGGYGYTF
V: TRBV7-2; D: -; size: many; J: TRBJ1-4; DNA: TGTGCCAGCAGCTTAGAATTGAGTGAAAAACTGTTTTTT; CDR3: CASSLELSEKLFF
V: TRBV27; D: -; size: few; J: TRBJ2-3; DNA: TGTGCCACCGTAGTACCTCTCGTGGGAGTTACGCAGTATTTT; CDR3: CATVVPLVGVTQYF
V: TRBV7-6; D: TRBD2; size: few; J: TRBJ2-1; DNA: TGTGCCAGCAGCGTAGCGGGGGGGCAATGGAATGAGCAGTTCTTC; CDR3: CASSVAGGQWNEQFF
V: TRBV20-1; D: TRBD2; size: few; J: TRBJ2-3; DNA: TGCAGTGCTAGGTCAGCGGGAGGGCCGGGGACAGATACGCAGTATTTT; CDR3: CSARSAGGPGTDTQYF
V: TRBV27; D: -; size: -; J: TRBJ2-5; DNA: TGTGCCAGCAGTCCGCGGAATTGGGGGGGCGGAGAGACCCAGTACTTC; CDR3: CASSPRNWGGGETQYF
V: TRBV25-1; D: -; size: -; J: TRBJ1-1; DNA: TGTGCCAGCAGTGAAAACTCCGGACGGGGATCTGTAGTAGCTTTCTTT; CDR3: CASSENSGRGSVVAFF
V: TRBV6-1; D: TRBD2; size: few; J: TRBJ2-1; DNA: TGTGCCAGCAGGAGTAGCGGGAGCTCCTACAATGAGCAGTTCTTC; CDR3: CASRSSGSSYNEQFF
V: TRBV5-1; D: -; size: -; J: TRBJ1-1; DNA: TGCGCCAGCAGCTTAACAGGAAAGGATACTGAAGCTTTCTTT; CDR3: CASSLTGKDTEAFF
V: TRBV20-1; D: -; size: few; J: TRBJ2-7; DNA: TGCAGTGCTAGAGATTCCTACAGCGGAAGGGAGCAGTACTTC; CDR3: CSARDSYSGREQYF
V: TRBV10-2; D: TRBD1; size: -; J: TRBJ1-1; DNA: TGCGCCAGCAGCGGGCCAGGGGGGAACACTGAAGCTTTCTTT; CDR3: CASSGPGGNTEAFF
V: TRBV12-3/TRBV12-4; D: TRBD1; size: -; J: TRBJ1-5; DNA: TGTGCCAGCAGTCCCCACAGGGGAAATAGCAATCAGCCCCAGCATTTT; CDR3: CASSPHRGNSNQPQHF
V: TRBV6-2/TRBV6-3; D: -; size: few; J: TRBJ2-7; DNA: TGTGCCAGCAGTTACTCTGCCAGCGGCACACCCTACGAGCAGTACTTC; CDR3: CASSYSASGTPYEQYF
V: TRBV29-1; D: -; size: -; J: TRBJ2-1; DNA: TGCAGCGTTGAGAGGACAACGGAGCAGTTCTTC; CDR3: CSVERTTEQFF
V: TRBV19; D: -; size: -; J: TRBJ2-2; DNA: TGTGCCAGTAGTACCTCCTCTAGTACCGGGGAGCTGTTTTTT; CDR3: CASSTSSSTGELFF
V: TRBV18; D: -; size: -; J: TRBJ2-7; DNA: TGTGCCAGCTCACCTCTGGACAGCTCCTACGAGCAGTACTTC; CDR3: CASSPLDSSYEQYF
V: TRBV27; D: -; size: many; J: TRBJ1-2; DNA: TGTGCCAGCAGTTTAAACGGGGTTGCTGGCTACACCTTC; CDR3: CASSLNGVAGYTF
V: TRBV7-2; D: -; size: -; J: TRBJ2-1; DNA: TGTGCCAGCAGCTTAGTTGGACAAAGGAGCTCCTACAATGAGCAGTTCTTC; CDR3: CASSLVGQRSSYNEQFF
V: TRBV5-1; D: -; size: -; J: TRBJ1-4; DNA: TGCGCCAGCAGCTTGGACGGAACTAATGAAAAACTGTTTTTT; CDR3: CASSLDGTNEKLFF
V: TRBV20-1; D: -; size: -; J: TRBJ2-5; DNA: TGCAGTGCTAGAGAAGGTCACCAAGAGACCCAGTACTTC; CDR3: CSAREGHQETQYF
V: TRBV5-1; D: TRBD1; size: few; J: TRBJ1-1; DNA: TGCGCCAGCAGTTACGACAGGGCGAAGAACACTGAAGCTTTCTTT; CDR3: CASSYDRAKNTEAFF
V: TRBV25-1; D: TRBD1; size: medium-sized; J: TRBJ2-1; DNA: TGTGCCAGCAGGGGGGCAGGGGGCAGGAATGAGCAGTTCTTC; CDR3: CASRGAGGRNEQFF
V: TRBV2; D: -; size: -; J: TRBJ2-3; DNA: TGTGCCAGCAGTGAAGCGCGGGGACCCGCAGATACGCAGTATTTT; CDR3: CASSEARGPADTQYF
V: TRBV7-2; D: TRBD2; size: few; J: TRBJ2-3; DNA: TGTGCCAGCAGCTTTACTAGCGGGGGGACAGATACGCAGTATTTT; CDR3: CASSFTSGGTDTQYF
V: TRBV3-1; D: -; size: many; J: TRBJ1-1; DNA: TGTGCCAGCAGGTACAGGGAGAGCACTGAAGCTTTCTTT; CDR3: CASRYRESTEAFF
V: TRBV20-1; D: -; size: -; J: TRBJ2-1; DNA: TGCAGTGCCTTCCAGCTAGGGCGGTTCTACAATGAGCAGTTCTTC; CDR3: CSAFQLGRFYNEQFF
V: TRBV7-2; D: -; size: few; J: TRBJ1-4; DNA: TGTGCCAGCAGCTTAGCCACAGGGACTAATGAAAAACTGTTTTTT; CDR3: CASSLATGTNEKLFF
V: TRBV12-3/TRBV12-4; D: TRBD1; size: -; J: TRBJ2-5; DNA: TGTGCCAGCAGAATTTCGGCAGGGGGCGGTGAGACCCAGTACTTC; CDR3: CASRISAGGGETQYF
V: TRBV7-3; D: TRBD2; size: -; J: TRBJ2-3; DNA: TGTGCCAGCAGCTTAAATCTAGCGGGGGCACATACGCAGTATTTT; CDR3: CASSLNLAGAHTQYF
V: TRBV24-1; D: TRBD2; size: many; J: TRBJ2-3; DNA: TGTGCCACCAGTGATCCGGGGACTAGCGGCACAGATACGCAGTATTTT; CDR3: CATSDPGTSGTDTQYF
V: TRBV6-4; D: -; size: many; J: TRBJ2-1; DNA: TGTGCCAGCAGTGACTCGCCTCCGGCGGGTGAGCAGTTCTTC; CDR3: CASSDSPPAGEQFF
V: TRBV20-1; D: -; size: -; J: TRBJ2-5; DNA: TGCAGTGCTATACTAGCCCAAGAGACCCAGTACTTC; CDR3: CSAILAQETQYF
V: TRBV6-5; D: -; size: few; J: TRBJ2-7; DNA: TGTGCCAGCAGTTACTCACTTGAGGGGAACGAGCAGTACTTC; CDR3: CASSYSLEGNEQYF
V: TRBV4-1; D: -; size: -; J: TRBJ2-7; DNA: TGCGCCAGCAGCCAAGGTGACCCCGGGACCTCCTACGAGCAGTACTTC; CDR3: CASSQGDPGTSYEQYF
V: TRBV11-2; D: -; size: -; J: TRBJ2-3; DNA: TGTGCCAGCAGCGAGGGCGTCGGTTCTAGCACAGATACGCAGTATTTT; CDR3: CASSEGVGSSTDTQYF
V: TRBV20-1; D: TRBD1; size: few; J: TRBJ2-7; DNA: TGCAGTGCTAGATCAGGGGGCTCCGGTGAGCAGTACTTC; CDR3: CSARSGGSGEQYF
V: TRBV5-1; D: TRBD2; size: few; J: TRBJ2-5; DNA: TGCGCCAGCAGCTCCCTAGCGGGGGAATACCGGGAGACCCAGTACTTC; CDR3: CASSSLAGEYRETQYF
V: TRBV5-1; D: TRBD2; size: few; J: TRBJ2-1; DNA: TGCGCCAGCAGCCCATTAGCGGGAGCCTCCTACAATGAGCAGTTCTTC; CDR3: CASSPLAGASYNEQFF
V: TRBV11-2; D: -; size: few; J: TRBJ2-1; DNA: TGTGCCAGCGCGGTGGAGGGCCGAACTGAGCAGTTCTTC; CDR3: CASAVEGRTEQFF
V: TRBV27; D: -; size: -; J: TRBJ2-1; DNA: TGTGCCAGCAGTTTAAGAGGGGGGGCCTACAATGAGCAGTTCTTC; CDR3: CASSLRGGAYNEQFF
V: TRBV5-1; D: TRBD1; size: few; J: TRBJ2-1; DNA: TGCGCCAGCAGCTTGGGTACAGGGGGGTCAACGCAGTTCTTC; CDR3: CASSLGTGGSTQFF
V: TRBV9; D: TRBD2; size: few; J: TRBJ2-3; DNA: TGTGCCAGCAGCTCGCTAGAAAGGCGGGGGACAGATACGCAGTATTTT; CDR3: CASSSLERRGTDTQYF
V: TRBV29-1; D: -; size: -; J: TRBJ2-7; DNA: TGCAGCGTTGCCGGGGACCTCGAGCAGTACTTC; CDR3: CSVAGDLEQYF
V: TRBV10-3; D: -; size: few; J: TRBJ2-7; DNA: TGTGCCATCAGCACGGGATTCTACGAGCAGTACTTC; CDR3: CAISTGFYEQYF
V: TRBV2; D: -; size: many; J: TRBJ2-3; DNA: TGTGCCAGCACCGAGGATGGGGGGGCGAGAGATACGCAGTATTTT; CDR3: CASTEDGGARDTQYF
V: TRBV7-2; D: -; size: once; J: TRBJ2-5; DNA: TGTGCCAGCAGCTCTCCGGGCCGGGGGGCTCGAGAGACCCAGTACTTC; CDR3: CASSSPGRGARETQYF
V: TRBV5-1; D: -; size: few; J: TRBJ2-1; DNA: TGCGCCAGCAGCGTGTCCTCCGGGAACACCGAGAAGTTCTTC; CDR3: CASSVSSGNTEKFF
V: TRBV29-1; D: -; size: few; J: TRBJ2-1; DNA: TGCAGCCTAACCGGGTCCCCTAGCTCCTACAATGAGCAGTTCTTC; CDR3: CSLTGSPSSYNEQFF